The T cell receptor beta chain described here comes from a study of blood T cell repertoires in COVID-19. Method: immunoSEQ multiplex PCR; TCRdb's copy keeps in-frame clones and lacks some. The sample holds more than 120,000 clones, 84% seen once. CDR1 and CDR2 (germline): MNHEY, SMNVEV (reference sequence). V lost 4 bases, J lost 6 bases, and 13 bases lay in between. CDR3 length equals 14 residues. Sequenced input: peripheral blood. This TCR derives from a human donor in a cohort sampled during active COVID-19. The rearrangement joins TRBV27 to TRBJ2-1; possible D gene TRBD2, 6 bases. The chain's CDR3 is CASSSPRGSNEQFF. The CDR3 DNA sequence: TGTGCCAGCAGTTCGCCGCGGGGTTCCAATGAGCAGTTCTTC.